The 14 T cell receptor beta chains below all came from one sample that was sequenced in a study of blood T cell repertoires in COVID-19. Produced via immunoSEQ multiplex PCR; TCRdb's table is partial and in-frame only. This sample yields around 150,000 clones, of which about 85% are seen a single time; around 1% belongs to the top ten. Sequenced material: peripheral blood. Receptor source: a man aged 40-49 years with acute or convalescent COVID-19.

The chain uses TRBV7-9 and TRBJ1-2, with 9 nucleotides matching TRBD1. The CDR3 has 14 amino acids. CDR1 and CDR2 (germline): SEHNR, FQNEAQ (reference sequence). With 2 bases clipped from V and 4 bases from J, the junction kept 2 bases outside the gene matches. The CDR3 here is CASSLPTGGYGYTF. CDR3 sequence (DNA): TGTGCCAGCAGCTTACCGACAGGGGGCTATGGCTACACCTTC. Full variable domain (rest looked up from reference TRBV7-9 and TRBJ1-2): DTGVSQNPRHKITKRGQNVTFRCDPISEHNRLYWYRQTLGQGPEFLTYFQNEAQLEKSRLLSDRFSAERPKGSFSTLEIQRTEQGDSAMYLCASSLPTGGYGYTFGSGTRLTVV.

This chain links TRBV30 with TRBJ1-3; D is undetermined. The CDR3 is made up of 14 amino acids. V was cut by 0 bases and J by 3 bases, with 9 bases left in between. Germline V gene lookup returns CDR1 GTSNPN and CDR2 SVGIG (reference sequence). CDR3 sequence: CAWSVPVFGNTIYF. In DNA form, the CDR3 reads TGTGCCTGGAGTGTACCAGTATTTGGAAACACCATATATTTT.

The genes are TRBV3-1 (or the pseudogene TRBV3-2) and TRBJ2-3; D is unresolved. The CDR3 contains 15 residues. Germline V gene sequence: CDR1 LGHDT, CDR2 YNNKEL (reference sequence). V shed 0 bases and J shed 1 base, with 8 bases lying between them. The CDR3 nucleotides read TGTGCCAGCAGCCAAGAGTATAGAGGCACAGATACGCAGTATTTT. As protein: CASSQEYRGTDTQYF.

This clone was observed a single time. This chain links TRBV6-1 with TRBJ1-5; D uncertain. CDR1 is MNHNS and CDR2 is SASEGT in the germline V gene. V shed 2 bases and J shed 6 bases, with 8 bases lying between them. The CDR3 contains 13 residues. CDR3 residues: CASSESGGQPQHF. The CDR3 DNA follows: TGTGCCAGCAGTGAAAGCGGTGGTCAGCCCCAGCATTTT.

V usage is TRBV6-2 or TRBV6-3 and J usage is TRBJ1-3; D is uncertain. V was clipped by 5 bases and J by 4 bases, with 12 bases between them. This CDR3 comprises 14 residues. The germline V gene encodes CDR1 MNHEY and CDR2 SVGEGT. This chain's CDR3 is CASSQDFAGNTIYF. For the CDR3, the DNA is TGTGCCAGCAGTCAGGACTTTGCCGGAAACACCATATATTTT.

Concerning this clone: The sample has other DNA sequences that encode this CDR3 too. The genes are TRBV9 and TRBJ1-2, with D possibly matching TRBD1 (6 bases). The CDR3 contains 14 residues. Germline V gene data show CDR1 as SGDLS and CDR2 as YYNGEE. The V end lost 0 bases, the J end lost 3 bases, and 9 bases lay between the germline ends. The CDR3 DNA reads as TGTGCCAGCAGCGTAGGAGGGGGGGACTATGGCTACACCTTC. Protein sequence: CASSVGGGDYGYTF.

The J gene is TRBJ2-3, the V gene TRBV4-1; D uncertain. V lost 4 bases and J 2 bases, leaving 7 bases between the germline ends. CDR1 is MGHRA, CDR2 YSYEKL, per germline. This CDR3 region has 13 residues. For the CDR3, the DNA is TGCGCCAGCAGCCCCATGGCCACAGATACGCAGTATTTT. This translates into CASSPMATDTQYF.

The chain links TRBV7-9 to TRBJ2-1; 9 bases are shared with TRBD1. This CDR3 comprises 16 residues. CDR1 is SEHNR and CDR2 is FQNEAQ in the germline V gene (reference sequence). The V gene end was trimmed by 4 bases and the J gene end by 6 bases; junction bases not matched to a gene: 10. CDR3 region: CASSSPRTGVSNEQFF. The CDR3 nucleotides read TGTGCCAGCAGCTCCCCCAGGACAGGGGTCAGCAATGAGCAGTTCTTC.

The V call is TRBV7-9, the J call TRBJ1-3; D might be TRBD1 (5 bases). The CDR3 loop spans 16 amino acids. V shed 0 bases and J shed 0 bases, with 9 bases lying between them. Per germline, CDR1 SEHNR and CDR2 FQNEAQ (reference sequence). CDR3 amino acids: CASSLAGQGSGNTIYF. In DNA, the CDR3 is TGTGCCAGCAGCTTAGCGGGGCAGGGCTCTGGAAACACCATATATTTT.

The CDR3 loop reads CASSPGLLNTEAFF. The CDR3 region has the DNA TGTGCCAGCAGCCCCGGGTTACTGAACACTGAAGCTTTCTTT. The chain links TRBV9 to TRBJ1-1, with unresolved D. Germline V CDR1 and CDR2: SGDLS, YYNGEE. This CDR3 region has 14 residues. Trimming removed 4 bases at V and 0 bases at J, with 10 bases between.

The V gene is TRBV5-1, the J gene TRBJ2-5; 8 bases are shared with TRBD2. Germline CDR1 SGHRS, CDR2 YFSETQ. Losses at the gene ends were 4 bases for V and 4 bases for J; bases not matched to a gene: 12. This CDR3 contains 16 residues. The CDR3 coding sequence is TGCGCCAGCAGCCCTAACCCACTAGCGGTCCCAGAGACCCAGTACTTC. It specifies CASSPNPLAVPETQYF.

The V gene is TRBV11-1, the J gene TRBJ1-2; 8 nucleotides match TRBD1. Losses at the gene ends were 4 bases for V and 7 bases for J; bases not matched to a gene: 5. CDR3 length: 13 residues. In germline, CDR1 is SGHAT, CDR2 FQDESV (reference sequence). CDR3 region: CASSSGQGLGYTF. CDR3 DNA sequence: TGTGCCAGCAGCTCCGGACAGGGCCTTGGCTACACCTTC.

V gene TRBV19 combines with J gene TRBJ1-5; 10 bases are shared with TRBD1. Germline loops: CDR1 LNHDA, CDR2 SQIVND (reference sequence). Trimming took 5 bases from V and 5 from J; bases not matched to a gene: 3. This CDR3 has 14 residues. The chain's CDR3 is CASSRDRGHQPQHF. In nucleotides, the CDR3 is TGTGCCAGTAGTCGGGACAGGGGACATCAGCCCCAGCATTTT.

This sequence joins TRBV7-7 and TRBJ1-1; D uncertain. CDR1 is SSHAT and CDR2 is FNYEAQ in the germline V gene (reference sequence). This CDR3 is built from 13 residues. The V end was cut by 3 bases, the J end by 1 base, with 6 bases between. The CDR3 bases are TGTGCCAGCAGCTTCGGAGAGAACACTGAAGCTTTCTTT. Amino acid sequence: CASSFGENTEAFF.